This T cell receptor (beta chain) was recovered during a study of CD8+ T cells in alopecia areata. Extraction and reverse transcription of RNA yielded cDNA as the sequencing template. Some clones are missing from TCRdb's copy, which holds only in-frame ones; the method was immunoSEQ multiplex PCR. This sample has roughly 20,000 clones, with roughly 60% found just once. Researchers sorted CD4+ cells into CD25+CD127- cells for 5 or 6 patients. Trimming stripped 0 bases from V and 3 bases from J, with 12 bases between. Germline V lookup: CDR1 KGHSH, CDR2 LQKENI. The CDR3 totals 16 residues. The chain has TRBV18 and TRBJ1-3, with a weak D call TRBD1 (6 bases). Material: CD4+ Tregs sorted from blood. This receptor was identified in a human donor with alopecia areata. DNA of the CDR3: TGTGCCAGCTCACCACCCGCGGGGGCTTATGGAAACACCATATATTTT. It specifies CASSPPAGAYGNTIYF.